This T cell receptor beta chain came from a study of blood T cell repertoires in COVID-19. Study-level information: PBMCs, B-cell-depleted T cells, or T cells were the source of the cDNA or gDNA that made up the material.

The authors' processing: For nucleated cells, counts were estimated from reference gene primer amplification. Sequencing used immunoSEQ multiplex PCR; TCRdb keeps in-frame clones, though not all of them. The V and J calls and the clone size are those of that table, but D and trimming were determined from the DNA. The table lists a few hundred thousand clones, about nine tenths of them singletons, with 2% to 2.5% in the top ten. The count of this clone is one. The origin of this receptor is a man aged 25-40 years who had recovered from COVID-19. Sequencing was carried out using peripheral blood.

Written as DNA, the CDR3 is TGCGCCAGCAGCCGTGGACAGCTCTATGGCTACACCTTC. This gives the protein CASSRGQLYGYTF. V usage is TRBV4-3 and J usage is TRBJ1-2; the D gene is possibly TRBD1 (6 bases). The V gene lost 4 bases and the J gene lost 4 bases, with 10 bases spanning the gap. This CDR3 is built from 13 residues. Germline lookup yields CDR1 LGHNA and CDR2 YSLEER.